This T cell receptor beta chain came from a study of T cell clonality in common variable immunodeficiency. Generated by immunoSEQ multiplex PCR, the TCRdb table keeps only in-frame clones and is missing some. Singletons are absent from the sample, which has just over 25,000 clones. Reduced serum IgG, IgA and/or IgM plus specific antibody deficiency defined CVID. Germline V gene sequence: CDR1 MDHEN, CDR2 SYDVKM. The V gene end was trimmed by 6 bases and the J gene end by 3 bases; junction bases not matched to a gene: 15. There are 17 residues in the CDR3. The study's findings and limits: Common variable immunodeficiency TCR beta sequences reportedly had fewer deletions and N-nucleotide insertions.

This clone showed up many times. Its antigen is not known. The read ends 3 residues shy of where the CDR3 ends; the end is completed using the germline J gene. The chain recombines TRBV28 with TRBJ1-2, with 8 bases that match TRBD1. The source of this sequence is a human donor with common variable immunodeficiency. The sample was peripheral blood mononuclear cells. The CDR3 loop is CASSPTGNRGTYYGYTF. The CDR3 bases that were read are TGTGCCAGCAGCCCTACCGGCAACAGGGGGACGTACTATGGC.